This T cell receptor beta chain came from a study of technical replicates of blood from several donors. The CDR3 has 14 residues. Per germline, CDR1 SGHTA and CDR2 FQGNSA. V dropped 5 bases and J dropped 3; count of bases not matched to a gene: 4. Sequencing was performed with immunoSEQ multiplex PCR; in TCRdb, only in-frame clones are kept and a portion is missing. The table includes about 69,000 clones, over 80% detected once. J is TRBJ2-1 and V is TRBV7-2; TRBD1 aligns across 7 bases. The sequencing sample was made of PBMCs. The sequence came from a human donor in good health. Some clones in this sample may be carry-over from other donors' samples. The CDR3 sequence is CASSPWTGYNEQFF. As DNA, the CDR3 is TGTGCCAGCAGCCCCTGGACAGGCTACAATGAGCAGTTCTTC.